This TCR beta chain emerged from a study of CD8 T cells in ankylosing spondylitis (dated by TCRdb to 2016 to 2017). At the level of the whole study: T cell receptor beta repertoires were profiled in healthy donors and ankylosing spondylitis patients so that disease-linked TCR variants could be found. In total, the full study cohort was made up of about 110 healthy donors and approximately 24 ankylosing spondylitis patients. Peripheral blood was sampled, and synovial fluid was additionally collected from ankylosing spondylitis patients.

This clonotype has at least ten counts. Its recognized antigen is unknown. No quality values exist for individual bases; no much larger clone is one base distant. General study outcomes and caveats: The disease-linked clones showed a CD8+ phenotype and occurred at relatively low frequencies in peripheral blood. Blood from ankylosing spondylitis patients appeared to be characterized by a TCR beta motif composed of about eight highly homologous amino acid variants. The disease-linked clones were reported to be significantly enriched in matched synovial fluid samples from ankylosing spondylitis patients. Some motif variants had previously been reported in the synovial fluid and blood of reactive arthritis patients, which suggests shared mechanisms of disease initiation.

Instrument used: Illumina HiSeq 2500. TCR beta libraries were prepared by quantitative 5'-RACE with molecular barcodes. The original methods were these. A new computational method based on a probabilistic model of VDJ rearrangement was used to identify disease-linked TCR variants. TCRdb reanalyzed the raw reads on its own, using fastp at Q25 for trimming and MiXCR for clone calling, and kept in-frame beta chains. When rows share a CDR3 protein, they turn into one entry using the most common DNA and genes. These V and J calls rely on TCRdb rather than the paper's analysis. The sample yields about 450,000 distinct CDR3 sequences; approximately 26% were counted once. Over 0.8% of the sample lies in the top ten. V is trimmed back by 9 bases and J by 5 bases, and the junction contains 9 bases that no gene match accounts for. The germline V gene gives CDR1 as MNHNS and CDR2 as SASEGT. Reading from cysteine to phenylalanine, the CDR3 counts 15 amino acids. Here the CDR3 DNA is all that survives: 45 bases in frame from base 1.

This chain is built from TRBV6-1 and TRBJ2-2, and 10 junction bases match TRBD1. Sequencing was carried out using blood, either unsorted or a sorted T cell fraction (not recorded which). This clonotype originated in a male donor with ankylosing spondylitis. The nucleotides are TGTGCCAGTGGTCGGGACAGGGGCCCAACCGGGGAGCTGTTTTTT. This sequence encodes CASGRDRGPTGELFF.